Listed here are 15 T cell receptor beta chains from one sample, sequenced in a study of T cells after posttransplantation cyclophosphamide (dated by TCRdb to 2016 to 2018). Naive T cells were defined as viable CD3+CD4+ or CD3+CD8+ cells that were CCR7+CD45RA+CD45RO-CD95-CD27+CD28+. Library preparation employed the immunoSEQ multiplex PCR assay. Imported from immuneACCESS, the table was reduced by TCRdb to in-frame sequences with V and J called. These copies leave out some clones; in studies compared against another copy, an unresolved V gene accounts for under half, and the cause of the remainder is not known. The table for this sample lists more than 30,000 clones; about 89% of them were counted only once. The ten largest clones represent roughly 0.25% of the sample. The sequencing sample was made of naive CD4+ T cells sorted from PBMCs. The receptors come from a woman aged 55-70 years in good health, CMV-negative, and a related stem cell transplant donor.

The V call is TRBV5-1, the J call TRBJ2-2; TRBD2 is a possible D gene (5 bases). V lost 2 bases, J lost 1 base, and 6 bases lay in between. The CDR3 has 14 amino acids. In germline, CDR1 is SGHRS, CDR2 YFSETQ. The CDR3 DNA reads TGCGCCAGCAGCTTTGCGGGGAACACCGGGGAGCTGTTTTTT. As protein: CASSFAGNTGELFF.

The CDR3 bases are TGTGCCAGCAGCTTCATCCGGGACAGGGGTTCCTACGAGCAGTACTTC. It is translated as CASSFIRDRGSYEQYF. J is TRBJ2-7 and V is TRBV5-6; 10 bases align to TRBD1. Per the germline V gene, CDR1 is SGHDT and CDR2 is YYEEEE. This CDR3 region has 16 residues. V was clipped by 2 bases and J by 1 base; unmatched bases: 6.

CDR3 sequence: CASSSRSGRASNEQFF. DNA for the CDR3: TGTGCCAGCAGCAGCCGGAGCGGGAGGGCCAGCAATGAGCAGTTCTTC. The genes are TRBV5-4 and TRBJ2-1, with 10 bases identical to TRBD2. Germline V gives CDR1 SGHNT, CDR2 YYREEE (reference sequence). The CDR3 length is 16 residues. Trimming at V came to 4 bases and at J to 6 bases, leaving 10 bases not matched to a gene. Combining the CDR3 with reference TRBV5-4 and TRBJ2-1 gives the whole variable domain ETGVTQSPTHLIKTRGQQVTLRCSSQSGHNTVSWYQQALGQGPQFIFQYYREEENGRGNFPPRFSGLQFPNYSSELNVNALELDDSALYLCASSSRSGRASNEQFFGPGTRLTVL.

J is TRBJ1-6 and V is TRBV5-5; D perhaps matches TRBD1 (6 bases). CDR1 and CDR2 (germline): SGHKS, YYEKEE (reference sequence). Deletions cut 2 bases from V and 8 bases from J, with 17 bases between. The CDR3 covers 16 residues. CDR3 region: CASSLVTAGADSPLHF. For the CDR3, the DNA is TGTGCCAGCAGCTTAGTAACAGCAGGGGCTGATTCACCCCTCCACTTT.

The chain joins TRBV27 to TRBJ1-5; TRBD1 matches at 7 bases. The V and J ends lost 5 bases and 5 bases, in that order; junction bases with no gene match: 9. This CDR3 contains 15 residues. Germline values: CDR1 MNHEY, CDR2 SMNVEV (reference sequence). The CDR3, as DNA: TGTGCCAGCAGTCCCGAGGGGGCGAGGTATCAGCCCCAGCATTTT. It yields the protein CASSPEGARYQPQHF.

The V and J genes are TRBV9 and TRBJ1-2; D is unresolved. The CDR3 contains 13 residues. Germline values: CDR1 SGDLS, CDR2 YYNGEE. The V end lost 0 bases, the J end lost 3 bases, and 6 bases lay between the germline ends. In DNA form, the CDR3 reads TGTGCCAGCAGCGTAGGAGGGTACTATGGCTACACCTTC. Translating gives CASSVGGYYGYTF.

The gene calls are TRBV18 and TRBJ1-2, with D maybe TRBD1 (5 bases). The CDR3 spans 14 residues. V was cut by 4 bases and J by 5 bases, with 14 bases left in between. Per germline, CDR1 KGHSH and CDR2 LQKENI. CDR3 sequence reads: CASSRTGTEYGYTF. The CDR3 nucleotides are TGTGCCAGCTCACGAACCGGGACTGAATATGGCTACACCTTC.

The chain employs TRBV7-3 and TRBJ2-5; possible D gene TRBD2, 6 bases. V shed 0 bases and J shed 4 bases, with 12 bases lying between them. This CDR3 is 15 amino acids long. Germline assignment: CDR1 SGHTA and CDR2 FQGTGA. CDR3 DNA sequence: TGTGCCAGCAGCTTAACGGGACTCGGGACAGAGACCCAGTACTTC. It yields the protein CASSLTGLGTETQYF.

The chain combines TRBV7-2 with TRBJ2-2; TRBD2 is a possible D gene (5 bases). The germline CDR1 and CDR2 sequences are SGHTA and FQGNSA. This CDR3 spans 13 amino acids. Trimming took 3 bases from V and 7 from J, leaving 9 bases between them. Here the CDR3 reads CASSFFRGGELFF. CDR3 coding DNA: TGTGCCAGCAGCTTTTTCCGGGGCGGGGAGCTGTTTTTT.

The V and J genes are TRBV4-3 and TRBJ2-3; TRBD2 aligns across 7 bases. The CDR3 loop spans 15 amino acids. Trimming removed 3 bases from V and 7 bases from J; junction bases left unmatched: 10. Germline V gene sequence: CDR1 LGHNA, CDR2 YSLEER. The CDR3 loop is CASSQGTTNTHTQYF. CDR3 DNA: TGCGCCAGCAGCCAGGGGACTACCAATACCCATACGCAGTATTTT.

The gene calls are TRBV10-3 and TRBJ1-1, with D uncertain. This CDR3 has 13 amino acids. V was trimmed by 4 bases and J by 0 bases, leaving 6 bases between them. The V gene's germline CDR1 is ENHRY and CDR2 SYGVKD. This CDR3 is CAISGQMNTEAFF. The CDR3 DNA reads as TGTGCCATCAGTGGGCAGATGAACACTGAAGCTTTCTTT.

V usage is TRBV7-3 and J usage is TRBJ1-1, with unresolved D. The V end lost 3 bases, the J end lost 1 base, and 12 bases lay between the germline ends. Germline V lookup: CDR1 SGHTA, CDR2 FQGTGA. The CDR3 spans 15 residues. Written as DNA, the CDR3 is TGTGCCAGCAGCTTCGCCCGAACAGCGAACACTGAAGCTTTCTTT. It is translated as CASSFARTANTEAFF.

This chain joins TRBV6-1 and TRBJ2-2, with TRBD1 matching over 10 bases. This CDR3 is built from 15 residues. The germline V gene has CDR1 MNHNS and CDR2 SASEGT. Unmatched junction bases numbered 5, after V lost 6 bases and J lost 4 bases. The CDR3 region has the DNA TGTGCCAGCAGGCGACAGGGGGCTTTCACCGGGGAGCTGTTTTTT. Amino acid sequence: CASRRQGAFTGELFF.

V is TRBV9 and J is TRBJ1-6; 8 bases are shared with TRBD1. CDR3 length equals 15 residues. The germline gives CDR1 SGDLS, CDR2 YYNGEE. J was trimmed by 10 bases and V by 3 bases; bases with no gene match: 9. In DNA, the CDR3 is TGTGCCAGCAGCGCTGACAGGGGCCCCCCATCACCCCTCCACTTT. As protein: CASSADRGPPSPLHF.

This sequence joins TRBV13 and TRBJ2-7, with TRBD1 identical over 8 bases. Germline V gene sequence: CDR1 PRHDT, CDR2 FYEKMQ (reference sequence). V lost 5 bases, J lost 3 bases, and 6 bases stayed unmatched. The CDR3 is 14 amino acids. The CDR3 sequence: CASSTTGGSYEQYF. DNA of the CDR3: TGTGCCAGCAGCACAACAGGGGGGAGCTACGAGCAGTACTTC. The entire variable domain, with the rest obtained from reference TRBV13 and TRBJ2-7, is as follows: AAGVIQSPRHLIKEKRETATLKCYPIPRHDTVYWYQQGPGQDPQFLISFYEKMQSDKGSIPDRFSAQQFSDYHSELNMSSLELGDSALYFCASSTTGGSYEQYFGPGTRLTVT.